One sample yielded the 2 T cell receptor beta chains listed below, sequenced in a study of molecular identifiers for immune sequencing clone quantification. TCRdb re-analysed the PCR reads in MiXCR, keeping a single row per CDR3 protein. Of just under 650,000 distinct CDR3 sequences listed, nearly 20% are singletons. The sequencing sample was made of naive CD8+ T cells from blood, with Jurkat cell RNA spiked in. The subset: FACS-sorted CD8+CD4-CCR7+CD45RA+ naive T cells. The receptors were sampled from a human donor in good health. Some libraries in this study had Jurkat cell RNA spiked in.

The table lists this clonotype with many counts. The CDR3 is CASSSGDSLAKNIQYF. The CDR3 nucleotides read TGTGCCAGCAGCTCGGGGGACAGCTTAGCCAAAAACATTCAGTACTTC. The rearrangement links TRBV9 to TRBJ2-4; D is perhaps TRBD1 (7 bases). This CDR3 has 16 residues. V lost 4 bases and J lost 0, with 14 bases in between. Germline CDR1 and CDR2: SGDLS and YYNGEE.

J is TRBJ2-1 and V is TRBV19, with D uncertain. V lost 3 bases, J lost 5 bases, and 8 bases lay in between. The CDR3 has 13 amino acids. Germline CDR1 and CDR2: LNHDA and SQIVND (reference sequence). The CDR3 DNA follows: TGTGCCAGTAGTATCGGTCTCGACAATGAGCAGTTCTTC. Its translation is CASSIGLDNEQFF.